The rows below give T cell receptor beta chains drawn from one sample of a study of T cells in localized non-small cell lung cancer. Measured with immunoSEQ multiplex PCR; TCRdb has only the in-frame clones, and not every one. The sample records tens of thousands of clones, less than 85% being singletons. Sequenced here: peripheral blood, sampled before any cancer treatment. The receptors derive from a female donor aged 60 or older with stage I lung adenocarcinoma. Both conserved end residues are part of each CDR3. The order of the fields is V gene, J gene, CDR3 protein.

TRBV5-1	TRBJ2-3	CASSLEGGRRTDTQYF
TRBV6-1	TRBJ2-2	CASRVAVTGELFF
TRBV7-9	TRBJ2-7	CASSSRAGAEQYF
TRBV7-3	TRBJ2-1	CASSQSGGLNEQFF
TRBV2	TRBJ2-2	CASSGGAGELFF
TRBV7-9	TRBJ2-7	CASSSGVRSYEQYF
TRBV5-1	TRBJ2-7	CASSLVPENYEQYF
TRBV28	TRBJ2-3	CASSSGTVFFADTQYF
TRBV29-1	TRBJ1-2	CSVGQDYGYTF
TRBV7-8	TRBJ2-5	CASSAAPYVLAGVRKTQYF
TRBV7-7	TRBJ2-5	CASSLGGTRYQETQYF
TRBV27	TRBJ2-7	CASSALQSYEQYF
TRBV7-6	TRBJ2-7	CASSSLPGPRAYEQYF
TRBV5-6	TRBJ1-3	CASSPIRMDTDSGNTIYF
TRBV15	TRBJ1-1	CATSRDRGGAGAFF
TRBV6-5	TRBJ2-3	CASSLQRGQTDTQYF
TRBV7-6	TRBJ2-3	CASSLVARVTVSTDTQYF
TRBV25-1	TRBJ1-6	CASSPSGEGFNSPLHF
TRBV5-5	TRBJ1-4	CASSWAGDEKLFF
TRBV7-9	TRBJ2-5	CASSSGLAAFQYF
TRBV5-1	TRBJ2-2	CASSLAGVTGELFF
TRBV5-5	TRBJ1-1	CASSSTGTEAFF
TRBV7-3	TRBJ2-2	CASSLTGDPGELFF
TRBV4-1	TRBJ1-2	CASSQDSRGAWGYTF
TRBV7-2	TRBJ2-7	CASSSAPGAGKNEQYF
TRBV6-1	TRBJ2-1	CATGTPQHSYNEQFF
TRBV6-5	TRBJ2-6	CASSSQDSGANVLTF
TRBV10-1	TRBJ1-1	CASRADGWNTEAFF
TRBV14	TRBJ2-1	CASSQGGPYNEQFF
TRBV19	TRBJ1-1	CASSDRNTEAFF
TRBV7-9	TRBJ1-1	CASSFETRVMAFF
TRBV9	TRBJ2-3	CASSVGGAGTDTQYF
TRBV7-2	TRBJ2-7	CASSLSDPPRDEQYF
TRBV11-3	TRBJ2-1	CASSLSGGAGEQFF
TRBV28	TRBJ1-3	CASSLENSGNTIYF
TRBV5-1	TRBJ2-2	CASSLDAGPGELFF